The rows below give T cell receptor beta chains drawn from one sample of a study of shared clonotypes between healthy human individuals. Sequencing used immunoSEQ multiplex PCR; TCRdb keeps in-frame clones, though not all of them. The repertoire holds 1,400,000 or so clones, approximately 98.5% seen once, with 0.36% in the top ten. The sample was naive CD4+ T cells sorted from blood. These receptors all come from a man aged 25-40 years in good health. CDR3s include the opening cysteine and the closing phenylalanine or tryptophan. The D gene is left open where the match is weak. Not every row has a clone size; where given, it reads once, few, many or a size class.

.,TRBJ2-1,TRBD1,TRBV5-1,TGCGCCAGCAGCGAAGGACAGGGAGATCTCACCCGGTCTTACAATGAGCAGTTCTTC,CASSEGQGDLTRSYNEQFF
.,TRBJ2-1,TRBD1,TRBV10-2,TGCGCCAGCAGCGGTGCGACAGGGGGCGTCACAGACAATGAGCAGTTCTTC,CASSGATGGVTDNEQFF
.,TRBJ1-2,.,TRBV30,TGTGCCTGGTACGGGACATCCTATGGCTACACCTTC,CAWYGTSYGYTF
once,TRBJ2-2,TRBD1,TRBV5-5,TGTGCCAGCAGCTGGAACACCGGGACAGGGGTGGACGGGGAGCTGTTTTTT,CASSWNTGTGVDGELFF
.,TRBJ2-1,TRBD1,TRBV7-9,TGTGCCAGCAGCTTTCAAGGTTGGGACAGGGGGCATCATGAGCAGTTCTTC,CASSFQGWDRGHHEQFF
.,TRBJ2-1,.,TRBV28,TGTGCCAGCAGCTCGTGGGCAGCGCACGGTCGAGCGGCCTCCTACAATGAGCAGTTCTTC,CASSSWAAHGRAASYNEQFF
.,TRBJ2-2,TRBD2,TRBV9,TGTGCCAGCAGCGGAACTAGCGCCACCGGGGAGCTGTTTTTT,CASSGTSATGELFF
.,TRBJ2-1,TRBD2,TRBV5-4,TGTGCCAGCAGCTTAGTTGGTAGCGGGAGCAAAAATGAGCAGTTCTTC,CASSLVGSGSKNEQFF
.,TRBJ1-4,.,TRBV6-4,TGTGCCAGCAGTGAGCGGAGGACAAGTACAACTAATGAAAAACTGTTTTTT,CASSERRTSTTNEKLFF
.,TRBJ2-7,TRBD1,TRBV7-2,TGTGCCAGCAGCACGGCAGGGGACAGGGTTCACGAGCAGTACTTC,CASSTAGDRVHEQYF
.,TRBJ2-5,.,TRBV5-1,TGCGCCAGCAGCATCACAGGGACGGAGACCCAGTACTTC,CASSITGTETQYF
.,TRBJ2-1,.,TRBV10-3,TGTCCGGCAATACACAATTACAGGGTAAATGAGCAGTTCTTC,CPAIHNYRVNEQFF
.,TRBJ2-1,TRBD2,TRBV5-1,TGCGCCAGCAGCTTGGCCGGGGGGTTAGCGGGATTACAGACGGACAATGAGCAGTTCTTC,CASSLAGGLAGLQTDNEQFF
once,TRBJ2-2,TRBD1,TRBV7-8,TGTGCCAGCAGCTATAGACAGGGAACCGGGGAGCTGTTTTTT,CASSYRQGTGELFF
.,TRBJ2-5,.,TRBV5-1,TGCGCCAGCAGCTTGGGTCAGGTAGGGACCCAGTACTTC,CASSLGQVGTQYF
.,TRBJ1-4,.,TRBV5-4,TGTGCCAGCAGCTTAACAGGGTCCGATGAAAAACTGTTTTTT,CASSLTGSDEKLFF
.,TRBJ2-7,.,TRBV2,TGTGCCAGCACCTTACTTACAGGGTTCGAGCAGTACTTC,CASTLLTGFEQYF
once,TRBJ2-5,.,TRBV9,TGTGCCAGCAGCGGGGGTAGCGCGGAGACCCAGTACTTC,CASSGGSAETQYF
.,TRBJ2-7,.,TRBV28,TGTGCCAGCAGAGGGGCCCACTACGAGCAGTACTTC,CASRGAHYEQYF
.,TRBJ2-7,TRBD2,TRBV29-1,TGCAGCGTTGTTGCGGGAGGGCCTATAGCCTACGAGCAGTACTTC,CSVVAGGPIAYEQYF
.,TRBJ2-7,.,TRBV7-2,TGTGCCAGCAGCTTAGGGGGAAATCCCTACGAGCAGTACTTC,CASSLGGNPYEQYF
.,TRBJ2-7,TRBD1,TRBV5-1,TGCGCCAGCAGCTCGGACCCGGGACAGTCTTACGAGCAGTACTTC,CASSSDPGQSYEQYF
.,TRBJ1-5,.,TRBV19,TGTGCCAGTAGTATTAGTGGACTCCAGCCCCAGCATTTT,CASSISGLQPQHF
.,TRBJ1-1,TRBD1,TRBV29-1,TGCAGCGTTGAATATGGGACAGGGAACACTGAAGCTTTCTTT,CSVEYGTGNTEAFF
.,TRBJ2-3,TRBD1,TRBV5-1,TGCGCCAGCAGCCGCCTGACAGGGGTCGGCCCAGATACGCAGTATTTT,CASSRLTGVGPDTQYF
.,TRBJ1-2,TRBD1,TRBV5-6,TGTGCCAGCAGCTTACAGGGGCCCTCCTATGGCTACACCTTC,CASSLQGPSYGYTF
.,TRBJ2-7,TRBD2,TRBV20-1,TGCAGCCCGTGGGGGGGAGAGCAGTACTTC,CSPWGGEQYF
once,TRBJ2-1,.,TRBV27,TGTGCCAGCAGTTTTAGACTTGAGCAGTTCTTC,CASSFRLEQFF
.,TRBJ2-2,.,TRBV12-5,TGTGCTAGTGGCCGCTTTTTAGGGGAGCTGTTTTTT,CASGRFLGELFF
.,TRBJ2-3,.,TRBV18,TGTGCCAGCTCAGGGGACTCGTACACAGATACGCAGTATTTT,CASSGDSYTDTQYF
once,TRBJ2-2,.,TRBV5-1,TGCGCCAGCAGCCTGGCCGGACTGAGCGGGGAGCTGTTTTTT,CASSLAGLSGELFF
.,TRBJ2-1,.,TRBV28,TGTGCCAGCACCACGGCCGGTGGCCCCCTCAATGAGCAGTTCTTC,CASTTAGGPLNEQFF
.,TRBJ2-7,.,TRBV28,TGTGCCAGCAGTTTAGGGCAGTCGCGAGACTTC,CASSLGQSRDF
.,TRBJ2-1,TRBD2,TRBV18,TGTGCCAGCTCACTACTCGGGGGGGACAATGAGCAGTTCTTC,CASSLLGGDNEQFF
.,TRBJ1-1,.,TRBV10-1,TGCGCCAGCAGTGAGTTTAGCTCGAACACTGAAGCTTTCTTT,CASSEFSSNTEAFF
.,TRBJ2-3,TRBD2,TRBV6-1,TGTGCCAGCAAGCGGGAGGGCCAGGCAGATACGCAGTATTTT,CASKREGQADTQYF
.,TRBJ2-6,TRBD1,TRBV2,TGTGCCAGCAGACGGACAGGGGCTGGGGCCAACGTCCTGACTTTC,CASRRTGAGANVLTF
.,TRBJ1-5,TRBD1,TRBV9,TGTGCCAGCAGCGCCGAACGGGACAGGGTAAGACAGCCCCAGCATTTT,CASSAERDRVRQPQHF
.,TRBJ1-1,TRBD1,TRBV10-3,TGTGCCATCAGACCGGACAGGCCGAACACTGAAGCTTTCTTT,CAIRPDRPNTEAFF
.,TRBJ2-7,TRBD1,TRBV9,TGTGCCAGCAGCGTAGGTGCCGTGAGGGGGCAAGGCGAGCAGTACTTC,CASSVGAVRGQGEQYF
.,TRBJ2-3,.,TRBV2,TGTGCCAGCTCGCGAACAGATACGCAGTATTTT,CASSRTDTQYF
once,TRBJ2-7,.,TRBV5-4,TGTGCCAGCAGCTCGGGGGGCGCGGAGTTGGGCTACGAGCAGTACTTC,CASSSGGAELGYEQYF
.,TRBJ2-2,.,TRBV9,TGTGCCAGCAGCGTTATTGACGGGGTAACCGGGGAGCTGTTTTTT,CASSVIDGVTGELFF
.,TRBJ2-1,.,TRBV5-1,TGCGCCAGCAGCTTGGGGGGCCGGGGAACCTACAATGAGCAGTTCTTC,CASSLGGRGTYNEQFF
.,TRBJ2-1,.,TRBV30,TGTGCCTGGCAGGGGAGGACCCTACTTGAGCAGTTCTTC,CAWQGRTLLEQFF
.,TRBJ2-5,.,TRBV12-5,TGTGCTAGTGGTTTGTCGGGGCTAGCTCCTGAGACCCAGTACTTC,CASGLSGLAPETQYF
.,TRBJ2-7,.,TRBV7-8,TGTGCCAGCAGCTTAATTAGGTACTACGAGCAGTACTTC,CASSLIRYYEQYF
.,TRBJ1-5,.,TRBV18,TGTGCCAGCTCACCAGTACAGGGCCGGCAGCCCCAGCATTTT,CASSPVQGRQPQHF
once,TRBJ2-7,.,TRBV5-1,TGCGCCAGCAGCTTGGCGTCTCAGGGTGGCGAGCAGTACTTC,CASSLASQGGEQYF
.,TRBJ1-1,TRBD1,TRBV5-1,TGCGCCAGCAGCTCAGCCCGGGACAGGGGTGGTGTCGGATTCACTGAAGCTTTCTTT,CASSSARDRGGVGFTEAFF
.,TRBJ2-5,.,TRBV27,TGTGCCAGCAGTTTACCCGGAGGAGAGACCCAGTACTTC,CASSLPGGETQYF
.,TRBJ1-2,TRBD1,TRBV7-2,TGTGCCAGCAGCTTAGCAGACCGGACAGGGGGCCGATCTAGCTACACCTTC,CASSLADRTGGRSSYTF
.,TRBJ2-2,.,TRBV7-3,TGTGCCAGCAGCTTAGGGGGCGGGACGAACACCGGGGAGCTGTTTTTT,CASSLGGGTNTGELFF